Below, 22 T cell receptor beta chains from the same sample are listed, as sequenced in a study of T cells in Graves' hyperthyroidism and ophthalmopathy. The TCR beta CDR3 regions underwent amplification using RNA transcripts as the source. TCR CDR3 regions were first amplified by RT-PCR with HTBI primers. TCRdb reanalysed the multiplex PCR reads using MiXCR and keeps one entry per CDR3 protein. The sample has about 700,000 distinct CDR3 sequences, 14% seen once. Sequencing used blood. The receptor source for this set is a woman in her late teens or twenties with Graves' hyperthyroidism.

As concerns this clonotype: A much larger clone differs by one base, so this may be a read error. This chain connects TRBV30 to TRBJ2-7; D uncertain. Trimming took 0 bases from V and 7 from J, leaving 10 bases between them. Germline lookup yields CDR1 GTSNPN and CDR2 SVGIG (reference sequence). The CDR3 consists of 12 residues. The CDR3 nucleotides are TGTGCCTGGAGTGTACGAACCGATGAGCAGTACTTC. This sequence encodes CAWSVRTDEQYF.

This clonotype showed up many times. V usage is TRBV7-2 and J usage is TRBJ2-7, with D tentatively TRBD2 (5 bases). The germline gives CDR1 SGHTA, CDR2 FQGNSA. V was clipped by 0 bases and J by 3 bases, with 9 bases between them. CDR3 length: 14 amino acids. This chain's CDR3 is CASSLAWENYEQYF. CDR3 sequence (DNA): TGTGCCAGCAGCTTAGCGTGGGAGAACTACGAGCAGTACTTC.

The sample holds many counts of this clonotype. The rearrangement uses TRBV11-1 and TRBJ2-1; maybe TRBD1 (5 bases). Trimming removed 6 bases at V and 9 bases at J, with 12 bases between. The CDR3 runs to 12 residues. Germline V gene sequence: CDR1 SGHAT, CDR2 FQDESV (reference sequence). Here the CDR3 DNA reads TGTGCCAGCAGAACCCCAGGGTTTGAGCAGTTCTTC. It translates to CASRTPGFEQFF. Combining the CDR3 with reference TRBV11-1 and TRBJ2-1 gives the whole variable domain EAEVAQSPRYKITEKSQAVAFWCDPISGHATLYWYRQILGQGPELLVQFQDESVVDDSQLPKDRFSAERLKGVDSTLKIQPAELGDSAMYLCASRTPGFEQFFGPGTRLTVL.

This clonotype was recorded a few times. The chain has TRBV19 and TRBJ2-1; D call uncertain. CDR3 length equals 15 residues. The V gene lost 6 bases and the J gene lost 0 bases, with 12 bases spanning the gap. Germline values: CDR1 LNHDA, CDR2 SQIVND (reference sequence). The CDR3 sequence: CASSTPVPSYNEQFF. The CDR3, as DNA: TGTGCCAGTAGCACGCCCGTACCCTCCTACAATGAGCAGTTCTTC.

V gene TRBV15 combines with J gene TRBJ1-4, with a possible D match to TRBD1 (5 bases). The CDR3 sequence is 16 residues long. The germline V gene encodes CDR1 LNHNV and CDR2 YYDKDF (reference sequence). Trimming shortened V by 1 base and J by 12 bases, and 21 bases separated the two germline ends. The CDR3 DNA reads TGTGCCACCAGCAGAGGAGGAGACGGCCCGGGGGAAGAACTGTTTTTT. This gives the protein CATSRGGDGPGEELFF.

This clonotype has ten or more counts. The V and J genes are TRBV12-3 or TRBV12-4 and TRBJ1-2, with D perhaps matching TRBD1 (5 bases). Trimming took off 6 bases at V and 3 bases at J, with 11 bases between the two ends. This CDR3 comprises 13 residues. CDR3 protein: CASRIREDYGYTF. The CDR3 nucleotides are TGTGCCAGCAGGATCAGGGAAGACTATGGCTACACCTTC.

The table lists this clonotype with a few counts. The genes are TRBV27 and TRBJ1-2; no definite D call. Looked up from germline, CDR1 is MNHEY and CDR2 is SMNVEV (reference sequence). The CDR3 covers 13 residues. V was pared by 5 bases and J by 4 bases, with 11 bases between. The CDR3 loop is CASSQRVGYGYTF. The CDR3 DNA sequence: TGTGCCAGCAGTCAAAGGGTTGGCTATGGCTACACCTTC.

This clonotype has only a few counts. In DNA, the CDR3 is TGCAGCGTTGTGAGTTATAAGGGGGACGAGCAGTACTTC. This translates into CSVVSYKGDEQYF. The J gene is TRBJ2-7, the V gene TRBV29-1; tentatively, D is TRBD1 (6 bases). V shed 4 bases and J shed 5 bases, with 15 bases lying between them. CDR3 length: 13 amino acids. The germline V gene encodes CDR1 SQVTM and CDR2 ANQGSEA.

The chain recombines TRBV4-1 with TRBJ2-1, with a weak D call TRBD2 (5 bases). The V gene's germline CDR1 is MGHRA and CDR2 YSYEKL. V was shortened by 1 base and J by 9 bases, with 13 bases between the two germline ends. The CDR3 loop spans 14 amino acids. CDR3 residues: CASSQGTGFGEQFF. CDR3 DNA: TGCGCCAGCAGCCAAGGAACGGGGTTCGGTGAGCAGTTCTTC.

Only a few counts were recorded for this clonotype. This rearrangement joins TRBV7-2 to TRBJ2-7; D is uncertain. The CDR3 has 13 amino acids. Trimming cost V 3 bases and J 1 base, with 7 bases left between them. Germline-derived CDR1 and CDR2 are SGHTA and FQGNSA. The CDR3 reads CASSLKQSYEQYF. CDR3 coding DNA: TGTGCCAGCAGCTTGAAGCAGTCCTACGAGCAGTACTTC.

The chain links TRBV30 to TRBJ2-2, with D maybe TRBD2 (6 bases). Germline values: CDR1 GTSNPN, CDR2 SVGIG (reference sequence). The CDR3 contains 12 residues. Trimming cost V 3 bases and J 14 bases, with 16 bases left between them. CDR3 bases: TGTGCCTGGAGCCACAGACCGGGACTTCTGTTTTTT. This translates into CAWSHRPGLLFF.

This clonotype was seen ten or more times. The chain combines TRBV5-5 with TRBJ1-1; no reliable D call. The CDR3 spans 13 residues. Per germline, CDR1 SGHKS and CDR2 YYEKEE (reference sequence). The V and J ends lost 1 base and 5 bases respectively, with 9 bases between them. CDR3 nucleotides: TGTGCCAGCAGCTTGCTCTGGCGGACTGAAGCTTTCTTT. The encoded protein is CASSLLWRTEAFF.

This clonotype was seen a single time. A read error may explain this, as a much larger clone is one base away. V and J are TRBV11-2 and TRBJ2-5; D may be TRBD2 (6 bases). Near its end, the DNA agrees better with TRBJ2-1, so the J call may be wrong. The CDR3 extends over 14 amino acids. Germline lookup yields CDR1 SGHAT and CDR2 FQNNGV. CDR3 nucleotide sequence: TGTGCCAGCCGGCGCGGCGGGATAGGGGAGACCCAGTTCTTC. This translates into CASRRGGIGETQFF.

The sample holds a few counts of this clonotype. The chain combines TRBV4-1 with TRBJ2-1, with 8 positions matching TRBD2. The CDR3 sequence is 17 residues long. Germline lookup yields CDR1 MGHRA and CDR2 YSYEKL. The V and J ends lost 1 base and 1 base, in that order; junction bases with no gene match: 6. DNA of the CDR3: TGCGCCAGCAGCCAAGGACTAGCGCGGAAATCCTACAATGAGCAGTTCTTC. Translated, it gives CASSQGLARKSYNEQFF.

This clonotype appeared a few times. The rearrangement links TRBV5-1 to TRBJ2-5; weak D call: TRBD1 (5 bases). V gave up 0 bases and J gave up 7 bases, with 13 bases separating them. The V gene's germline CDR1 is SGHRS and CDR2 YFSETQ. This CDR3 contains 14 residues. CDR3 bases: TGCGCCAGCAGCTTGGAAGGGGCCCCGGGGACCCAGTACTTC. Protein product: CASSLEGAPGTQYF.

Worth noting for this clonotype: A much larger clone lies one base from this, so it may be a read error. The V and J genes are TRBV11-2 and TRBJ2-7; 12 bases line up with TRBD2. The J segment lost 2 bases and the V segment lost 10 bases, leaving 6 bases of the junction unmatched. The CDR3 consists of 14 residues. Germline V gene data show CDR1 as SGHAT and CDR2 as FQNNGV. CDR3 sequence reads: CATLAGGGPYEQYF. CDR3 bases: TGTGCCACCCTAGCGGGAGGGGGGCCCTACGAGCAGTACTTC.

This clonotype was seen many times. The CDR3 sequence is CSARVATKDSPLHF. For the CDR3, the DNA is TGCAGTGCTAGAGTCGCGACGAAAGATTCACCCCTCCACTTT. This chain uses TRBV20-1 with TRBJ1-6; D gene ambiguous. Germline values: CDR1 DFQATT, CDR2 SNEGSKA (reference sequence). CDR3 length: 14 amino acids. Trimming cost V 1 base and J 8 bases, with 12 bases left between them.

In its sample, this clonotype was seen a few times. The J gene is TRBJ1-2, the V gene TRBV2; possibly TRBD1 for D (6 bases). V was cut by 8 bases and J by 2 bases, with 9 bases left in between. In germline, CDR1 is SNHLY, CDR2 FYNNEI. This CDR3 has 12 amino acids. The CDR3 DNA is TGTGCCAGCGGAGGGGGAAACTATGGCTACACCTTC. Amino acids: CASGGGNYGYTF.

This clonotype was counted ten times or more. This rearrangement joins TRBV18 to TRBJ1-5; D unclear. Germline assignment: CDR1 KGHSH and CDR2 LQKENI. V lost 8 bases, J lost 5 bases, and 13 bases lay in between. This CDR3 region has 13 residues. Written as DNA, the CDR3 is TGTGCCAGCGGTGGGCTCAGCGATCAGCCCCAGCATTTT. It translates to CASGGLSDQPQHF.

Ten or more counts support this clonotype. The gene calls are TRBV14 and TRBJ2-3; maybe TRBD2 (5 bases). The CDR3 sequence is 17 residues long. The germline gives CDR1 SGHDN, CDR2 FVKESK. Trimming pared 0 bases from V and 5 bases from J, leaving 18 bases between. CDR3 amino acids: CASSQDPSGRMVDTQYF. The CDR3 bases are TGTGCCAGCAGCCAAGACCCGTCGGGGAGAATGGTAGATACGCAGTATTTT.

The table lists this clonotype with many counts. The CDR3 bases are TGTGCCAGCAGCCAAGCGGCAGGGGCTCCCTACGAGCAGTACTTC. Its protein is CASSQAAGAPYEQYF. The V gene is TRBV3-1, the J gene TRBJ2-7; perhaps TRBD1 as D (6 bases). Germline V lookup: CDR1 LGHDT, CDR2 YNNKEL (reference sequence). The CDR3 is made up of 15 amino acids. Trimming shortened V by 1 base and J by 2 bases, and 12 bases separated the two germline ends.

This clonotype was counted only a few times. The rearrangement links TRBV4-3 to TRBJ2-3, with 13 bases aligning to TRBD2. Germline V lookup: CDR1 LGHNA, CDR2 YSLEER. V shed 1 base and J 7 bases; nucleotides not matched to a gene: 14. This CDR3 is 19 amino acids long. The chain's CDR3 is CASSQGKTKLAGGRNTQYF. The CDR3, as DNA: TGCGCCAGCAGCCAAGGAAAAACTAAACTAGCGGGAGGGCGGAATACGCAGTATTTT.